Listed below are T cell receptor beta chains from one sample, sequenced in a study of beta chain features in type 1 diabetes. Data came from immunoSEQ multiplex PCR; TCRdb stores just in-frame clones and leaves some out. The sample lists some 350,000 clones, roughly 13% occurring once. The sequenced sample was naive CD4+ T cells from blood. These receptors all come from a woman between 18 and 30 years old with type 1 diabetes. CDR3s include the opening cysteine and the closing phenylalanine or tryptophan. D genes are given only for firm matches. The size entry is marked missing in some rows and otherwise reads once, few, many or a size class.

V gene: TRBV18
J gene: TRBJ1-1
clone size: .
D gene: TRBD1
CDR3 DNA: TGTGCCAGCTCACCAACGACAGGGCGGAACACTGAAGCTTTCTTT
CDR3 protein: CASSPTTGRNTEAFF

V gene: TRBV27
J gene: TRBJ1-1
clone size: .
D gene: TRBD1
CDR3 DNA: TGTGCCAGCAGCCGGACAGGGGACTTTGAGGCTTTCTTT
CDR3 protein: CASSRTGDFEAFF

V gene: TRBV29-1
J gene: TRBJ2-5
clone size: few
D gene: TRBD1
CDR3 DNA: TGCAGCGTTGCCTCAGGGGGCCAAGAGACCCAGTACTTC
CDR3 protein: CSVASGGQETQYF

V gene: TRBV5-4
J gene: TRBJ2-3
clone size: .
D gene: .
CDR3 DNA: TGTGCCAGCAGCTTGAGGTCGCGGGTTAGCACAGATACGCAGTATTTT
CDR3 protein: CASSLRSRVSTDTQYF

V gene: TRBV30
J gene: TRBJ1-2
clone size: few
D gene: .
CDR3 DNA: TGTGCCTGGAAAGGGGAGGGCGGCTATGGCTACACCTTC
CDR3 protein: CAWKGEGGYGYTF

V gene: TRBV19
J gene: TRBJ2-2
clone size: .
D gene: .
CDR3 DNA: TGTGCCAGTAGTTCCCAGGGTACGGGGGAGCTGTTTTTT
CDR3 protein: CASSSQGTGELFF

V gene: TRBV4-3
J gene: TRBJ2-3
clone size: .
D gene: TRBD2
CDR3 DNA: TGCGCCAGCAGCATCTCCGGGACTATGGGAGATACGCAGTATTTT
CDR3 protein: CASSISGTMGDTQYF

V gene: TRBV30
J gene: TRBJ1-2
clone size: few
D gene: .
CDR3 DNA: TGTGCCTGGAGTGTAGGGGACTATGGCTACACCTTC
CDR3 protein: CAWSVGDYGYTF

V gene: TRBV7-9
J gene: TRBJ2-7
clone size: .
D gene: .
CDR3 DNA: TGTGCCAGCAGCCCCCTCGGCGGGACTCGAGGGTACTTC
CDR3 protein: CASSPLGGTRGYF

V gene: TRBV28
J gene: TRBJ2-7
clone size: .
D gene: TRBD2
CDR3 DNA: TGTGCCAGCAGGACGGGGGGGTACGAGCAGTACTTC
CDR3 protein: CASRTGGYEQYF

V gene: TRBV30
J gene: TRBJ1-3
clone size: few
D gene: .
CDR3 DNA: TGTGCCTGGAGAGGCGGACTAGATGGAAACACCATATATTTT
CDR3 protein: CAWRGGLDGNTIYF

V gene: TRBV5-1
J gene: TRBJ2-3
clone size: few
D gene: TRBD2
CDR3 DNA: TGCGCCAGCAGCTTACTAGCGGGAGGGTCCACAGATACGCAGTATTTT
CDR3 protein: CASSLLAGGSTDTQYF

V gene: TRBV20-1
J gene: TRBJ2-3
clone size: .
D gene: .
CDR3 DNA: TGCAGTGCTAGTCCGGCGGGTAAGCTGTATTTT
CDR3 protein: CSASPAGKLYF

V gene: TRBV5-1
J gene: TRBJ1-2
clone size: few
D gene: .
CDR3 DNA: TGCGCCAGCAGCCCCGGACAGCAACCGGCGGGTTATGGCTACACCTTC
CDR3 protein: CASSPGQQPAGYGYTF

V gene: TRBV5-6
J gene: TRBJ2-1
clone size: .
D gene: TRBD1
CDR3 DNA: TGTGCCAGCAGCTTGGACGTTCAGGGGGCTGAGCAGTTCTTC
CDR3 protein: CASSLDVQGAEQFF

V gene: TRBV7-9
J gene: TRBJ2-4
clone size: few
D gene: TRBD2
CDR3 DNA: TGTGCCAGCAGCTTAGGAGCGGGGCTAGCCAAAAACATTCAGTACTTC
CDR3 protein: CASSLGAGLAKNIQYF

V gene: TRBV4-2
J gene: TRBJ2-4
clone size: few
D gene: .
CDR3 DNA: TGTGCCAGCAGCCAAGACCGGCCCGGCGGAGAACTCCTAGCCAAAAACATTCAGTACTTC
CDR3 protein: CASSQDRPGGELLAKNIQYF